Described below is a single T cell receptor beta chain sequence and its context. Its antigen is as yet unknown. This sample is drawn from a study of CD8 T cell repertoires and HIV-1 epitope variants. Looking at the study overall: Separate from the cultures, 1M uncultured T cells served as baseline. Study-level points and caveats: Only beta chains were identified, marking proliferation to antigen, not function. Fewer than ten TCR beta clonotypes were antigen-specific, six apparently recognizing autologous or escape variants.

In germline, CDR1 is MNHEY, CDR2 SVGAGI. CDR3 length equals 12 residues. With 0 bases removed from V and 2 bases from J, the gap between germline ends came to 1 base. Survey-depth immunoSEQ sequencing covered TCR beta CDR3 regions. Assay: immunoSEQ multiplex PCR; the TCRdb copy retains only in-frame clones and omits some. The data contain 6,000 to 9,000 clones, roughly two thirds of them seen just once; the ten biggest clones take up 35% to 55%. The sequence was obtained from a male donor with HIV. The V gene is TRBV6-5, the J gene TRBJ1-1; D remains ambiguous. Sequences were obtained from cultured CD8+ T cells derived from PBMCs. The CDR3 spells CASSYSNTEAFF. DNA of the CDR3: TGTGCCAGCAGTTACTCCAACACTGAAGCTTTCTTT.